This T cell receptor (beta chain) was recorded in a study of T cell responses to AZD1222 COVID-19 vaccine. Sequencing was performed with immunoSEQ multiplex PCR; in TCRdb, only in-frame clones are kept and a portion is missing. The sample has 140,000 to 150,000 clones, roughly 89% seen once. With regard to this clone: The antigen remains unidentified.

Per germline, CDR1 SNHLY and CDR2 FYNNEI. CDR3 length: 10 amino acids. Trimming cost V 10 bases and J 6 bases, with 9 bases left between them. Findings and caveats of the study: The study found vaccine-associated CD4 TCRs spanning spike, dominant at 160-218 and 743-854. Only 5 or 6 people who got AZD1222 tested seropositive at baseline. Repertoire sampling happened only post peak T cell response.

This sequence joins TRBV2 and TRBJ1-2; D may be TRBD1 (6 bases). This receptor was identified in an adult who received the MenACWY meningococcal vaccine as a control. The source was peripheral blood, collected 28 days after the second dose of the MenACWY control vaccine. CDR3: CAIRDNGYTF. The CDR3 nucleotides read TGTGCCATCCGGGACAATGGCTACACCTTC.